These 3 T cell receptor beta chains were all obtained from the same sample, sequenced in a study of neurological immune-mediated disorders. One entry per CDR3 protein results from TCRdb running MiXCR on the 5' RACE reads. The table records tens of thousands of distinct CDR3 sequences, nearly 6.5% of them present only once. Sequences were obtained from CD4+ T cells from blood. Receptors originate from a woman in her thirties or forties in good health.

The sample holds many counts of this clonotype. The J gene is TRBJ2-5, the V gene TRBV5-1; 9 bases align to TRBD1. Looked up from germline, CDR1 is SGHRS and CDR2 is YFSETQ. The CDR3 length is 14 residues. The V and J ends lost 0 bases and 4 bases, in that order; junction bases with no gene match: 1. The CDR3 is CASSLVGQGETQYF. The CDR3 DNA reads TGCGCCAGCAGCTTGGTGGGACAGGGAGAGACCCAGTACTTC.

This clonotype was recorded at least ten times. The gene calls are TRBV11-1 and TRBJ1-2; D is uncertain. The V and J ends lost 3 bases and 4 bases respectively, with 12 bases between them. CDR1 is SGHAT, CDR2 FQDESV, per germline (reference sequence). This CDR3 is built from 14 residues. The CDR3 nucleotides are TGTGCCAGCAGCTTCCGGACCTCTGGCTATGGCTACACCTTC. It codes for CASSFRTSGYGYTF.

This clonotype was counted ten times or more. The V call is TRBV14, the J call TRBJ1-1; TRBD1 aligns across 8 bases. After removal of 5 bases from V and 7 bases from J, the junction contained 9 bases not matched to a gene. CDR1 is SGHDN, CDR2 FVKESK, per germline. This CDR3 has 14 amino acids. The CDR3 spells CASSARQGMIEAFF. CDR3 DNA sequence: TGTGCCAGCAGCGCCCGACAGGGGATGATTGAAGCTTTCTTT.